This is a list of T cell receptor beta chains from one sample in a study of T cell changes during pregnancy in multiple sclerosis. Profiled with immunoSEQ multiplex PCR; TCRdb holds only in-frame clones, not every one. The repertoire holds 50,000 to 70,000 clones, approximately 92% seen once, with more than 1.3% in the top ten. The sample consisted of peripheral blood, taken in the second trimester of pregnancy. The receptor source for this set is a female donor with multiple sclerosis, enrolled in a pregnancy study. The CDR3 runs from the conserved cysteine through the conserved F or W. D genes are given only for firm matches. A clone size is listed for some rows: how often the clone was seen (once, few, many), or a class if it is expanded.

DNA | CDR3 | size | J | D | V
TGTGCCAGCAGCTCTGGGACTAAGGCCTATAGGGAGCAGTACTTC | CASSSGTKAYREQYF | NA | TRBJ2-7 | TRBD2 | TRBV11-2
TGTGCCAGCAGCTTAGGGTTCCTCGCTGGAGGTGAGCAGTTCTTC | CASSLGFLAGGEQFF | NA | TRBJ2-1 | NA | TRBV7-9
TGCGCCAGCAGCTTTGGTCGGCAGGACTCTGGAAACACCATATATTTT | CASSFGRQDSGNTIYF | NA | TRBJ1-3 | NA | TRBV5-1
TGTGCCAGCAGCGCTAGCTGGACTAGTGGGTTGGATACGCAGTATTTT | CASSASWTSGLDTQYF | NA | TRBJ2-3 | TRBD2 | TRBV2
TGCGCCAGCAGCTTGGGAGGGGGCGCAGGAACTGAAGCTTTCTTT | CASSLGGGAGTEAFF | NA | TRBJ1-1 | TRBD1 | TRBV5-1
TGTGCCAGCAGCCAAGATTCGGGAGATACGCAGTATTTT | CASSQDSGDTQYF | NA | TRBJ2-3 | NA | TRBV14
TGCGCCAGCAGCCAAGAGAGGGCTAGAGATACGCAGTATTTT | CASSQERARDTQYF | NA | TRBJ2-3 | NA | TRBV4-1
TGCGCCAGCAGCTCAGTGGTCGGAGGGGAGACCCAGTACTTC | CASSSVVGGETQYF | NA | TRBJ2-5 | NA | TRBV5-1
TGCAGCGTTCACAGGGGGCGTAACTATGGCTACACCTTC | CSVHRGRNYGYTF | NA | TRBJ1-2 | TRBD1 | TRBV29-1
TGCGCCAGCAGCCATACCCAAGATGTCGGGAATGGCTACACCTTC | CASSHTQDVGNGYTF | NA | TRBJ1-2 | NA | TRBV4-1
TGTGCCAGCAGTTACTCGTCCGACAGCTCCTACGAGCAGTACTTC | CASSYSSDSSYEQYF | NA | TRBJ2-7 | NA | TRBV6-5
TGTGCCAGCGGCAAGACAGCGGGAGGGATTCACTTC | CASGKTAGGIHF | NA | TRBJ2-7 | TRBD2 | TRBV28
TGCGCCAGCAGTGATCCAGACACTGAAGCTTTCTTT | CASSDPDTEAFF | NA | TRBJ1-1 | NA | TRBV10-1
TGTGCCAGTAGTATAAATCCCGGGTCTACCTACGAGCAGTACTTC | CASSINPGSTYEQYF | NA | TRBJ2-7 | NA | TRBV19
TGCGCCAGCAGCTTGAATTTTCGGGATGGCTATGGCTACACCTTC | CASSLNFRDGYGYTF | once | TRBJ1-2 | NA | TRBV5-1
TGTGCCAGCAGTTATAACAGGGCGACAGATACGCAGTATTTT | CASSYNRATDTQYF | NA | TRBJ2-3 | NA | TRBV6-5
TGCGCCAGCAGCTTGGGACAGGGGGAAAACATTCAGTACTTC | CASSLGQGENIQYF | NA | TRBJ2-4 | TRBD1 | TRBV5-1
TGTGCCAGCAGCCTCGACAGGGGATCCTACGAGCAGTACTTC | CASSLDRGSYEQYF | NA | TRBJ2-7 | TRBD1 | TRBV5-4
TGTGCCTGGATGACGGACAGGCCGTATGGCTACACCTTC | CAWMTDRPYGYTF | NA | TRBJ1-2 | TRBD1 | TRBV30
TGTGCCAGCAGCTTGGGACTCAACAATGAGCAGTTCTTC | CASSLGLNNEQFF | NA | TRBJ2-1 | NA | TRBV11-2